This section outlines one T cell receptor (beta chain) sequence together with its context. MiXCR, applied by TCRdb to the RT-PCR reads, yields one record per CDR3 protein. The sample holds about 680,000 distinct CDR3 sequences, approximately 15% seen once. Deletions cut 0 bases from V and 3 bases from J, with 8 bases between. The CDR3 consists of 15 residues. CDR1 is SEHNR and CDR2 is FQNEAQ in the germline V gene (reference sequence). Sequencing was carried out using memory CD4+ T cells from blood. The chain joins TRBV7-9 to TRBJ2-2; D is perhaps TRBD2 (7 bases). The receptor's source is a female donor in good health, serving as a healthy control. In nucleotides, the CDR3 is TGTGCCAGCAGCTTAGCCGGGGGGCACACCGGGGAGCTGTTTTTT. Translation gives CASSLAGGHTGELFF.